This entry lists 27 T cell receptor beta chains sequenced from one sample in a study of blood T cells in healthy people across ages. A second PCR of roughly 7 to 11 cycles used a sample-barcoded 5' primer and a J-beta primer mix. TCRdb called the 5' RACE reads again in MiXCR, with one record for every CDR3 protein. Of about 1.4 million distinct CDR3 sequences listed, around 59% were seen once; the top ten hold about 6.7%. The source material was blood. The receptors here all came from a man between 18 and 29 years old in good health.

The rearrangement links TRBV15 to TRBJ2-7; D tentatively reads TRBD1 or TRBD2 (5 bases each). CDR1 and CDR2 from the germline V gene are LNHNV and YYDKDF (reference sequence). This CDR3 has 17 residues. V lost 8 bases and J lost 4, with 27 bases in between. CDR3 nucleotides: TGTGCCACCTCGGATTATACCGGGGCCGCACTTATATACGAGCAGTACTTC. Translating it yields CATSDYTGAALIYEQYF.

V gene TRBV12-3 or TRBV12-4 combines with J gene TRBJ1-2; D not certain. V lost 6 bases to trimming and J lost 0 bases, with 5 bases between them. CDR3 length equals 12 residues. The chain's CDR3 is CASRTTNYGYTF. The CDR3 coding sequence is TGTGCCAGCAGGACGACTAACTATGGCTACACCTTC.

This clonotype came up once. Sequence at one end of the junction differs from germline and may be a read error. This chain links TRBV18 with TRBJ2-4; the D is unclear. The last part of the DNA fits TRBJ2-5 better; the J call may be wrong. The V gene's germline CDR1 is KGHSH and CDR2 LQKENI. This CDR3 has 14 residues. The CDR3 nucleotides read TGTGCCAGCTCACCACTTATAGACCAGGAGACCCAGTACTTC. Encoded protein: CASSPLIDQETQYF.

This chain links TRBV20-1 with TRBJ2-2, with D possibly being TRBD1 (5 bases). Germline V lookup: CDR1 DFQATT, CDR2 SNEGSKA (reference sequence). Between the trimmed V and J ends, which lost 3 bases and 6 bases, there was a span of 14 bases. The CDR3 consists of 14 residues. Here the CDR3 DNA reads TGCAGTGCTAGCTCATTAGCAGGGCCCGGGGAGCTGTTTTTT. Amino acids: CSASSLAGPGELFF.

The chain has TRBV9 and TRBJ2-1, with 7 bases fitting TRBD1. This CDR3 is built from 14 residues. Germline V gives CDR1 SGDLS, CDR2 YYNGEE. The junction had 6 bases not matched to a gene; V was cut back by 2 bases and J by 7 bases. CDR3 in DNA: TGTGCCAGCAGCGTGACAGGGCGGTCAAATGAGCAGTTCTTC. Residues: CASSVTGRSNEQFF.

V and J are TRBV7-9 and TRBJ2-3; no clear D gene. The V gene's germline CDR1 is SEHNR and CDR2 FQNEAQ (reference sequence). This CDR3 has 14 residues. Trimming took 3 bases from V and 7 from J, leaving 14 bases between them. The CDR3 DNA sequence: TGTGCCAGCAGCTTGGACCGCCCGTCGAATACGCAGTATTTT. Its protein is CASSLDRPSNTQYF.

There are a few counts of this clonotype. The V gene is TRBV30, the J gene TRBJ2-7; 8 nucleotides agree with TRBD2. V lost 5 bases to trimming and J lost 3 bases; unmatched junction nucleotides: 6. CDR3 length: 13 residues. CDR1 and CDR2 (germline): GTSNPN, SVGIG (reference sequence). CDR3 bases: TGTGCCTGGGGGGTAGCGGGAATCTACGAGCAGTACTTC. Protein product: CAWGVAGIYEQYF.

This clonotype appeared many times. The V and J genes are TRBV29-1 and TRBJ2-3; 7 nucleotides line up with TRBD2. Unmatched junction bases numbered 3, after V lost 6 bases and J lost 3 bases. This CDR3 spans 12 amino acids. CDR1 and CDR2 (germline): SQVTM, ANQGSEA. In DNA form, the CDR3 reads TGCAGCGTCGCCGGGGGGACAGATACGCAGTATTTT. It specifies CSVAGGTDTQYF.

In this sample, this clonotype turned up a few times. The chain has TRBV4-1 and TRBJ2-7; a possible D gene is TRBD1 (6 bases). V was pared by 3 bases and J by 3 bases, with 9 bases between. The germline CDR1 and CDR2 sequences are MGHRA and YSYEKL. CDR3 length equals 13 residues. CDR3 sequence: CASSHGQFYEQYF. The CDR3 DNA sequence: TGCGCCAGCAGCCACGGACAGTTCTACGAGCAGTACTTC.

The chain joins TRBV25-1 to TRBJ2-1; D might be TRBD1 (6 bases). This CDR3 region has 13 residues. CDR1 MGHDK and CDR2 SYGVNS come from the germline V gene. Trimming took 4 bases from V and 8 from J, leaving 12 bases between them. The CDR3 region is CASSGFNRDEQFF. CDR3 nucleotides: TGTGCCAGCAGTGGGTTTAACAGGGATGAGCAGTTCTTC.

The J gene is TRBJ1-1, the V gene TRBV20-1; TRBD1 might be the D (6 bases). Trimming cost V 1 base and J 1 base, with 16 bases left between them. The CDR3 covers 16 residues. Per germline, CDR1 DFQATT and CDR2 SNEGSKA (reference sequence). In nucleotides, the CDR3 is TGCAGTGCTAGAGCTCCCGGGGGCCTCACGAACACTGAAGCTTTCTTT. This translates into CSARAPGGLTNTEAFF.

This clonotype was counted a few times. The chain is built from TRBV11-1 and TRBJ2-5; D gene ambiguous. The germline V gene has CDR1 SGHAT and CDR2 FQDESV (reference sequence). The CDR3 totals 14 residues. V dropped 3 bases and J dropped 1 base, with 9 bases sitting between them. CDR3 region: CASSFRNSQETQYF. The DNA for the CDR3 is TGTGCCAGCAGCTTTCGGAACAGCCAAGAGACCCAGTACTTC.

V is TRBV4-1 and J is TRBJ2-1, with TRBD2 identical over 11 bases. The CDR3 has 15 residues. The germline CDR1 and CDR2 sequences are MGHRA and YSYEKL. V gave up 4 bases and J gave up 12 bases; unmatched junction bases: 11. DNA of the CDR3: TGCGCCAGCAGCCTAGAAGGGACTAGCGGTTGGAGGCAGTTCTTC. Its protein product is CASSLEGTSGWRQFF.

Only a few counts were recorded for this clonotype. The CDR3 here is CASSQDLAGTYEQYF. CDR3 coding DNA: TGTGCCAGCAGCCAAGATCTAGCGGGAACCTACGAGCAGTACTTC. The gene calls are TRBV4-2 and TRBJ2-7; 9 nucleotides line up with TRBD2. The CDR3 runs to 15 residues. Trimming removed 0 bases from V and 2 bases from J; junction bases left unmatched: 2. The germline V gene has CDR1 LGHNA and CDR2 YNFKEQ.

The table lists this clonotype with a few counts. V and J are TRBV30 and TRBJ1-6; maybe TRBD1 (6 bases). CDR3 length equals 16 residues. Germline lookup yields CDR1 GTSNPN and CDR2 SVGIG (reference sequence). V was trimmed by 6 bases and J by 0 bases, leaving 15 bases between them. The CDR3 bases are TGTGCCTGCCAGGCTGGACAGATCTCCTATAATTCACCCCTCCACTTT. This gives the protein CACQAGQISYNSPLHF.

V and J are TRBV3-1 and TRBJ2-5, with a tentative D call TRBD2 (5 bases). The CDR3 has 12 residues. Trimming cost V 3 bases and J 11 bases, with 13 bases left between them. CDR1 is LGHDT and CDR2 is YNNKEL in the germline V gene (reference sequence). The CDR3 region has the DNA TGTGCCAGCAGCCAGCTTACTAGTGAGCAGTACTTC. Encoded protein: CASSQLTSEQYF.

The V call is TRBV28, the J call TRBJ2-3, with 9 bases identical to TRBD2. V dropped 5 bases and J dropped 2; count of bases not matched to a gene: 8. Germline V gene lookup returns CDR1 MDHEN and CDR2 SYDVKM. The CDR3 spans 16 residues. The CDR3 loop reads CASSIGASGTTDTQYF. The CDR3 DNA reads TGTGCCAGCAGTATTGGGGCTAGCGGGACCACAGATACGCAGTATTTT.

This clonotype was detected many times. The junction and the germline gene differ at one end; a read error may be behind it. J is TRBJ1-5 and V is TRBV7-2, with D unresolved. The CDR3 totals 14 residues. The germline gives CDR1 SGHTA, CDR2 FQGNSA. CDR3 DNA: TGCGCCAGCAGCTTGGTTCCGGGAAATCAGCCCCAGCATTTT. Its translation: CASSLVPGNQPQHF.

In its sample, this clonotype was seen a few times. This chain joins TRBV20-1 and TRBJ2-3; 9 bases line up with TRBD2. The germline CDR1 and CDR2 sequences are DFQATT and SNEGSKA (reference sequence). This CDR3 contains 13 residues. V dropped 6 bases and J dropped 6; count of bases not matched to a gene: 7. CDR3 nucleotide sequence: TGCAGTGCCATGGTAGCGGGAGTGGATACGCAGTATTTT. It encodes CSAMVAGVDTQYF.

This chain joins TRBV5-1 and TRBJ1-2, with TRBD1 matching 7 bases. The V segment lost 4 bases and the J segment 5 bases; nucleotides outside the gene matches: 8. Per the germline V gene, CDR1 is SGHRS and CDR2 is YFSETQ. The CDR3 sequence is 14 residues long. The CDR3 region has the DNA TGCGCCAGCAGCGTAGGGACAGAATATTATGGCTACACCTTC. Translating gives CASSVGTEYYGYTF.

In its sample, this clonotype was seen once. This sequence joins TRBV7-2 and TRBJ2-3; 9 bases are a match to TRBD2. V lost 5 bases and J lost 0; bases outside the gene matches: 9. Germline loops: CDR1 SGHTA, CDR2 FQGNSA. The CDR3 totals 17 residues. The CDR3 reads CASSLPTSGPSTDTQYF. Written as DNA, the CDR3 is TGTGCCAGCAGCCTACCTACTAGCGGGCCTAGCACAGATACGCAGTATTTT.

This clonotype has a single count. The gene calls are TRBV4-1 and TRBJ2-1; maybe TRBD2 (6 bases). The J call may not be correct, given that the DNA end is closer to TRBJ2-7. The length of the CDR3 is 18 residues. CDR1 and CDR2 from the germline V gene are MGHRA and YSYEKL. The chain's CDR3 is CASSQVLGGSSPYNEQYF. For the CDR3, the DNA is TGCGCCAGCAGCCAAGTTCTGGGGGGATCATCTCCGTACAATGAGCAGTACTTC.

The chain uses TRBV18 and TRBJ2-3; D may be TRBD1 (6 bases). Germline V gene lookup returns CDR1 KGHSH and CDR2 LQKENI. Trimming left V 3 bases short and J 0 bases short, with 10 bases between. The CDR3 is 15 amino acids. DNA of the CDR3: TGTGCCAGCTCACCTTCACAGGGAAGCACAGATACGCAGTATTTT. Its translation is CASSPSQGSTDTQYF.

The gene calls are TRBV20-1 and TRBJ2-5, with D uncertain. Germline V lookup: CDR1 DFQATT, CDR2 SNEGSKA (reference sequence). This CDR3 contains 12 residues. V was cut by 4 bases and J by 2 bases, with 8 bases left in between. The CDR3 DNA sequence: TGCAGTGCTATTTTACGGCAAGAGACCCAGTACTTC. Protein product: CSAILRQETQYF.

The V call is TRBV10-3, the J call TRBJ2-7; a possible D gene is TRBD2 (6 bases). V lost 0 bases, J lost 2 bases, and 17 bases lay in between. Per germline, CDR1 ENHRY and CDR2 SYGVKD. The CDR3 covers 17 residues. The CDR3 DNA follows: TGTGCCATCAGTGAGTCGTATGGGGTTAGCGGCCCCTACGAGCAGTACTTC. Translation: CAISESYGVSGPYEQYF.

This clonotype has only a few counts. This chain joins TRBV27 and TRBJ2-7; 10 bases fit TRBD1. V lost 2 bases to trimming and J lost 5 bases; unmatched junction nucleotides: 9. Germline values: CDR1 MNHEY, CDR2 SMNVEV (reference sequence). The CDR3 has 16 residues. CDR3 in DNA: TGTGCCAGCAGTTTAACCGACAGGGGGCTAATGAACGAGCAGTACTTC. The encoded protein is CASSLTDRGLMNEQYF.

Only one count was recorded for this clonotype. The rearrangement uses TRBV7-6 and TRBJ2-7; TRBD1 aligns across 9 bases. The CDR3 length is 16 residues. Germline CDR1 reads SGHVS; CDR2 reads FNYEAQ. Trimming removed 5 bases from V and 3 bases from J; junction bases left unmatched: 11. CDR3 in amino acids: CASSITIGTGNYEQYF. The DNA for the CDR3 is TGTGCCAGCAGCATCACTATTGGGACAGGGAACTACGAGCAGTACTTC. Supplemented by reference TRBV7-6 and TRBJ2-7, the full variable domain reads GAGVSQSPRYKVTKRGQDVALRCDPISGHVSLYWYRQALGQGPEFLTYFNYEAQQDKSGLPNDRFSAERPEGSISTLTIQRTEQRDSAMYRCASSITIGTGNYEQYFGPGTRLTVT.